These 32 T cell receptor beta chains originate from one sample sequenced in a study of glioma-infiltrating T cells after dendritic cell vaccination. Sequenced by immunoSEQ multiplex PCR; TCRdb stores in-frame clones only, minus some. The sample yields around 67,000 clones, about 76% seen once. The input for sequencing was blood, taken before dendritic cell vaccination. The source is a human donor with glioblastoma.

V gene TRBV5-6 combines with J gene TRBJ2-1; the match to TRBD2 covers 12 bases. The junction had 14 bases not matched to a gene; V was cut back by 5 bases and J by 8 bases. The CDR3 sequence is 17 residues long. CDR1 is SGHDT, CDR2 YYEEEE, per germline. The CDR3 loop reads CASRRYPSGGAWDEQFF. In nucleotides, the CDR3 is TGTGCCAGCAGACGATATCCTAGCGGGGGGGCCTGGGATGAGCAGTTCTTC.

This sequence joins TRBV9 and TRBJ2-7, with D possibly matching TRBD2 (6 bases). Germline values: CDR1 SGDLS, CDR2 YYNGEE. V shed 0 bases and J shed 3 bases, with 13 bases lying between them. This CDR3 has 15 residues. DNA of the CDR3: TGTGCCAGCAGCGTAGCAGTCGGGGGTAGCTACGAGCAGTACTTC. It codes for CASSVAVGGSYEQYF.

The rearrangement joins TRBV11-2 to TRBJ1-2; D may be TRBD1 (5 bases). V was shortened by 2 bases and J by 0 bases, with 10 bases between the two germline ends. CDR3 length: 15 residues. CDR1 and CDR2 (germline): SGHAT, FQNNGV. The DNA of the CDR3 is TGTGCCAGCAGCTTATGGGGGGGTACTAACTATGGCTACACCTTC. Translation gives CASSLWGGTNYGYTF.

This rearrangement joins TRBV2 to TRBJ1-4; 9 bases agree with TRBD1. Germline V gene sequence: CDR1 SNHLY, CDR2 FYNNEI. This CDR3 comprises 15 residues. V shed 6 bases and J 8 bases; nucleotides not matched to a gene: 10. The DNA for the CDR3 is TGTGCCAGCAGAGTAGACAGGGGGAATTACGAAAAACTGTTTTTT. Translation: CASRVDRGNYEKLFF.

CDR3 bases: TGTGCCAGCTCACCAAGCGGGGGATACTATGGCTACACCTTC. Translated: CASSPSGGYYGYTF. The chain joins TRBV18 to TRBJ1-2; D may be TRBD1 (5 bases). With 2 bases removed from V and 3 bases from J, the gap between germline ends came to 10 bases. The CDR3 loop spans 14 amino acids. Germline CDR1 KGHSH, CDR2 LQKENI. Based on the CDR3 plus reference TRBV18 and TRBJ1-2, the full variable domain is NAGVMQNPRHLVRRRGQEARLRCSPMKGHSHVYWYRQLPEEGLKFMVYLQKENIIDESGMPKERFSAEFPKEGPSILRIQQVVRGDSAAYFCASSPSGGYYGYTFGSGTRLTVV.

The V call is TRBV6-5, the J call TRBJ1-2; D is unclear. Trimming took off 2 bases at V and 3 bases at J, with 13 bases between the two ends. Germline V lookup: CDR1 MNHEY, CDR2 SVGAGI. CDR3 length: 15 amino acids. CDR3: CASSYGPVNDYGYTF. CDR3 nucleotides: TGTGCCAGCAGTTACGGGCCAGTAAATGACTATGGCTACACCTTC.

The rearrangement joins TRBV5-4 to TRBJ1-2; D unclear. CDR1 and CDR2 (germline): SGHNT, YYREEE (reference sequence). V lost 5 bases and J 7 bases, leaving 15 bases between the germline ends. The CDR3 loop spans 13 amino acids. The CDR3 nucleotides are TGTGCCAGCAGTTCAGACAAACCAGGTGGCTACACCTTC. Amino acid sequence: CASSSDKPGGYTF.

The chain recombines TRBV4-1 with TRBJ2-7; possible D gene TRBD1, 6 bases. This CDR3 comprises 15 residues. Germline values: CDR1 MGHRA, CDR2 YSYEKL. Deletions cut 3 bases from V and 3 bases from J, with 15 bases between. CDR3 coding DNA: TGCGCCAGCAGCCAGGTTTCTGACAGGAACTACGAGCAGTACTTC. Its translation is CASSQVSDRNYEQYF.

This chain uses TRBV20-1 with TRBJ1-2, with 8 bases lining up with TRBD1. Germline CDR1 DFQATT, CDR2 SNEGSKA (reference sequence). The V segment lost 6 bases and the J segment 5 bases; nucleotides outside the gene matches: 2. The CDR3 has 11 residues. In nucleotides, the CDR3 is TGCAGTGCCAGGACAGGGTATGGCTACACCTTC. This sequence encodes CSARTGYGYTF.

This clone was detected a few times. The J gene is TRBJ1-2, the V gene TRBV5-4, with 9 bases lining up with TRBD1. The length of the CDR3 is 15 residues. V shed 4 bases and J 5 bases; nucleotides not matched to a gene: 9. Germline V gives CDR1 SGHNT, CDR2 YYREEE (reference sequence). CDR3 protein: CASSVDRGVEYGYTF. The CDR3 nucleotides are TGTGCCAGCAGCGTGGACAGGGGCGTCGAGTATGGCTACACCTTC. Full variable domain (rest looked up from reference TRBV5-4 and TRBJ1-2): ETGVTQSPTHLIKTRGQQVTLRCSSQSGHNTVSWYQQALGQGPQFIFQYYREEENGRGNFPPRFSGLQFPNYSSELNVNALELDDSALYLCASSVDRGVEYGYTFGSGTRLTVV.

The chain combines TRBV9 with TRBJ2-3, with 9 nucleotides matching TRBD2. Looked up from germline, CDR1 is SGDLS and CDR2 is YYNGEE. J lost 4 bases, V lost 0 bases, and 3 bases had no gene match. The CDR3 spans 15 residues. Here the CDR3 reads CASSVGSGGADTQYF. The CDR3 DNA is TGTGCCAGCAGCGTAGGTAGCGGGGGTGCAGATACGCAGTATTTT.

The rearrangement uses TRBV5-1 and TRBJ1-4, with D maybe TRBD1 (6 bases). Trimming left V 5 bases short and J 8 bases short, with 13 bases between. Germline CDR1 reads SGHRS; CDR2 reads YFSETQ. This CDR3 is 13 amino acids long. CDR3 sequence reads: CASRQGFEEKLFF. CDR3 sequence (DNA): TGCGCCAGCAGACAGGGATTTGAGGAAAAACTGTTTTTT.

The chain combines TRBV12-5 with TRBJ1-2; a weak D match, TRBD1 (6 bases). V was shortened by 6 bases and J by 8 bases, with 22 bases between the two germline ends. In germline, CDR1 is LGHNT, CDR2 FRNRAP. The CDR3 is made up of 15 amino acids. The CDR3 nucleotides read TGTGCTAGTGGCCCCCCGGACAGATACCAGGGCGGCTACACCTTC. Translation gives CASGPPDRYQGGYTF.

The chain couples TRBV29-1 to TRBJ2-1; tentatively, D is TRBD2 (6 bases). The CDR3 runs 11 residues. Trimming shortened V by 6 bases and J by 8 bases, and 11 bases separated the two germline ends. The V gene's germline CDR1 is SQVTM and CDR2 ANQGSEA. This CDR3 is CSVDLADEQFF. The CDR3, as DNA: TGCAGCGTGGACTTAGCGGATGAGCAGTTCTTC.

V is TRBV25-1 and J is TRBJ1-2; no firm D call. CDR1 and CDR2 from the germline V gene are MGHDK and SYGVNS. The CDR3 contains 11 residues. With 6 bases removed from V and 7 bases from J, the gap between germline ends came to 9 bases. CDR3 nucleotides: TGTGCCAGCAGATCGGGTCGTGGCTACACCTTC. Translating gives CASRSGRGYTF.

CDR3 coding DNA: TGTGCCAGCAGCGTCGACAGGTCTGGGGCCAACGTCCTGACTTTC. Protein sequence: CASSVDRSGANVLTF. The gene calls are TRBV2 and TRBJ2-6; possible D gene TRBD1, 6 bases. Trimming stripped 6 bases from V and 1 base from J, with 10 bases between. The germline V gene has CDR1 SNHLY and CDR2 FYNNEI. The CDR3 extends over 15 amino acids.

This clone was observed once. The V gene is TRBV5-1, the J gene TRBJ1-4, with D perhaps matching TRBD1 (6 bases). Trimming shortened V by 5 bases and J by 5 bases, and 16 bases separated the two germline ends. Germline values: CDR1 SGHRS, CDR2 YFSETQ. This CDR3 is 15 amino acids long. Written as DNA, the CDR3 is TGCGCCAGCAGGTTATTTTCGGGGGGCAATGAAAAACTGTTTTTT. This gives the protein CASRLFSGGNEKLFF.

The V call is TRBV6-5, the J call TRBJ1-1; TRBD1 might be the D (6 bases). Germline assignment: CDR1 MNHEY and CDR2 SVGAGI. V was pared by 5 bases and J by 1 base, with 14 bases between. The CDR3 has 15 residues. CDR3 coding DNA: TGTGCCAGCAGTACAGGGAGTTTAGGGAACACTGAAGCTTTCTTT. It encodes CASSTGSLGNTEAFF.

V gene TRBV19 combines with J gene TRBJ1-5; the D is unclear. Germline CDR1 reads LNHDA; CDR2 reads SQIVND (reference sequence). This CDR3 spans 17 amino acids. Trimming pared 6 bases from V and 0 bases from J, leaving 18 bases between. The CDR3 loop is CASRPLVGGYSNQPQHF. DNA of the CDR3: TGTGCCAGTAGGCCCCTCGTTGGCGGATATAGCAATCAGCCCCAGCATTTT. Based on the CDR3 plus reference TRBV19 and TRBJ1-5, the full variable domain is DGGITQSPKYLFRKEGQNVTLSCEQNLNHDAMYWYRQDPGQGLRLIYYSQIVNDFQKGDIAEGYSVSREKKESFPLTVTSAQKNPTAFYLCASRPLVGGYSNQPQHFGDGTRLSIL.

The genes are TRBV28 and TRBJ1-1; 10 bases are shared with TRBD1. Germline CDR1 and CDR2: MDHEN and SYDVKM. The CDR3 is 14 residues long. V lost 6 bases, J lost 6 bases, and 7 bases stayed unmatched. CDR3 nucleotide sequence: TGTGCCAGCAGGCAGACAGGGGGCGGGCCTGAAGCTTTCTTT. It yields the protein CASRQTGGGPEAFF.

This clone was seen more than once but under ten times. The genes are TRBV5-1 and TRBJ2-6, with 12 bases identical to TRBD2. The V and J ends lost 0 bases and 4 bases, in that order; junction bases with no gene match: 8. Germline CDR1 is SGHRS and CDR2 is YFSETQ. CDR3 length equals 19 residues. The CDR3 region is CASSLALAGGLTGANVLTF. DNA of the CDR3: TGCGCCAGCAGCTTGGCGCTAGCGGGGGGGCTAACCGGGGCCAACGTCCTGACTTTC. The entire variable domain, with the rest obtained from reference TRBV5-1 and TRBJ2-6, is as follows: KAGVTQTPRYLIKTRGQQVTLSCSPISGHRSVSWYQQTPGQGLQFLFEYFSETQRNKGNFPGRFSGRQFSNSRSEMNVSTLELGDSALYLCASSLALAGGLTGANVLTFGAGSRLTVL.

The V call is TRBV6-6, the J call TRBJ2-7; the match to TRBD1 covers 8 bases. This CDR3 is 15 amino acids long. Germline V lookup: CDR1 MNHNY, CDR2 SVGAGI (reference sequence). With V trimmed by 2 bases and J by 6 bases, 9 bases remained unmatched. CDR3 sequence reads: CASSYTAGQGLEQYF. CDR3 nucleotides: TGTGCCAGCAGTTACACCGCTGGACAGGGCCTCGAGCAGTACTTC.

The genes are TRBV5-1 and TRBJ2-5; weak D call: TRBD1 (5 bases). CDR1 and CDR2 from the germline V gene are SGHRS and YFSETQ. Trimming pared 4 bases from V and 5 bases from J, leaving 18 bases between. The length of the CDR3 is 15 residues. The CDR3 coding sequence is TGCGCCAGCAGCATCGAGCCAGGGTTTAGCGAGACCCAGTACTTC. Its protein is CASSIEPGFSETQYF. Using reference TRBV5-1 and TRBJ2-5 for the parts outside the CDR3, the full variable domain is KAGVTQTPRYLIKTRGQQVTLSCSPISGHRSVSWYQQTPGQGLQFLFEYFSETQRNKGNFPGRFSGRQFSNSRSEMNVSTLELGDSALYLCASSIEPGFSETQYFGPGTRLLVL.

The chain couples TRBV6-1 to TRBJ2-5, with D uncertain. V lost 2 bases and J 1 base, leaving 11 bases between the germline ends. The CDR3 is 15 residues long. Germline assignment: CDR1 MNHNS and CDR2 SASEGT. The CDR3 nucleotides are TGTGCCAGCAGTGAAAAGTTGCACACCCAAGAGACCCAGTACTTC. Translating gives CASSEKLHTQETQYF.

This chain connects TRBV27 to TRBJ1-2, with 7 bases aligning to TRBD1. Per germline, CDR1 MNHEY and CDR2 SMNVEV (reference sequence). The CDR3 consists of 15 residues. Unmatched junction bases numbered 8, after V lost 5 bases and J lost 2 bases. This CDR3 reads CASSTGTARNYGYTF. In DNA, the CDR3 is TGTGCCAGCAGTACCGGGACAGCACGGAACTATGGCTACACCTTC.

V gene TRBV6-1 combines with J gene TRBJ1-3; D remains unclear. The CDR3 contains 13 residues. V was clipped by 6 bases and J by 0 bases, with 6 bases between them. Germline CDR1 reads MNHNS; CDR2 reads SASEGT. CDR3 DNA sequence: TGTGCCAGCAGGAGCTTCTCTGGAAACACCATATATTTT. Translating gives CASRSFSGNTIYF.

The CDR3: CASSEGSPPGEKLFF. CDR3 nucleotide sequence: TGTGCCAGCAGTGAAGGGTCTCCCCCGGGTGAAAAACTGTTTTTT. The chain uses TRBV2 and TRBJ1-4; D is uncertain. V lost 1 base to trimming and J lost 7 bases, with 13 bases between them. This CDR3 spans 15 amino acids. Germline-derived CDR1 and CDR2 are SNHLY and FYNNEI.

The chain joins TRBV2 to TRBJ2-7; TRBD1 is a possible D gene (5 bases). Trimming stripped 1 base from V and 1 base from J, with 8 bases between. Germline CDR1 and CDR2: SNHLY and FYNNEI. The CDR3 length is 14 residues. CDR3 sequence: CASSEEDISYEQYF. CDR3 sequence (DNA): TGTGCCAGCAGTGAAGAGGACATTTCCTACGAGCAGTACTTC.

This chain connects TRBV5-1 to TRBJ2-7; the match to TRBD1 covers 10 bases. V shed 3 bases and J 2 bases; nucleotides not matched to a gene: 5. This CDR3 contains 15 residues. The germline gives CDR1 SGHRS, CDR2 YFSETQ. CDR3 DNA: TGCGCCAGCAGCTCGCCGGGGACAGGGGCCTACGAGCAGTACTTC. Its translation is CASSSPGTGAYEQYF.

This clone was detected once. This chain connects TRBV7-2 to TRBJ2-3; TRBD2 agrees at 9 bases. Germline values: CDR1 SGHTA, CDR2 FQGNSA. The CDR3 runs 15 residues. V dropped 5 bases and J dropped 4; count of bases not matched to a gene: 7. CDR3 residues: CASSNIAGVSDTQYF. In nucleotides, the CDR3 is TGTGCCAGCAGCAACATAGCGGGGGTTTCAGATACGCAGTATTTT.

This clone came up once. The chain has TRBV9 and TRBJ1-6, with D uncertain. V lost 0 bases, J lost 0 bases, and 7 bases lay in between. Germline V gene sequence: CDR1 SGDLS, CDR2 YYNGEE. CDR3 length: 16 amino acids. DNA for the CDR3: TGTGCCAGCAGCGTAGATCCGGTCTCCTATAATTCACCCCTCCACTTT. It translates to CASSVDPVSYNSPLHF.

V usage is TRBV30 and J usage is TRBJ2-1; 7 bases map to TRBD2. Germline assignment: CDR1 GTSNPN and CDR2 SVGIG (reference sequence). The length of the CDR3 is 15 residues. V was pared by 0 bases and J by 2 bases, with 4 bases of the junction left unmatched. CDR3 in amino acids: CAWSVAGTPYNEQFF. The CDR3 coding sequence is TGTGCCTGGAGTGTAGCGGGGACCCCCTACAATGAGCAGTTCTTC.